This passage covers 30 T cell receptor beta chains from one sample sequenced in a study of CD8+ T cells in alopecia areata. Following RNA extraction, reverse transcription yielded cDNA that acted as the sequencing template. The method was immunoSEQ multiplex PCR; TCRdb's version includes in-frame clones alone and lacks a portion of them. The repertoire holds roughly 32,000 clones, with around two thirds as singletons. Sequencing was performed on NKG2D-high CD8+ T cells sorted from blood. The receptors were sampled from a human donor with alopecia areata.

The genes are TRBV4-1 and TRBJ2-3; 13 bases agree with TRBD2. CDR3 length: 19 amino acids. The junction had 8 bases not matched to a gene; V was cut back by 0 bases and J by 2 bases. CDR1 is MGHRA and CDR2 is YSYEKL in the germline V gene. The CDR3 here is CASSQDRWTSGSPTDTQYF. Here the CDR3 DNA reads TGCGCCAGCAGCCAAGATCGGTGGACTAGCGGGAGTCCCACAGATACGCAGTATTTT.

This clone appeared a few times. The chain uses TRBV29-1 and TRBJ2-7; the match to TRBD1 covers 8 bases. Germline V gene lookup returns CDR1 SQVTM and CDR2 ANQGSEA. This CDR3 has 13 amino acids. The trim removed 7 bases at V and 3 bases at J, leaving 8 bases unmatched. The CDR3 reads CSARDRTHYEQYF. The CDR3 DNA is TGCAGCGCCCGGGACAGGACTCACTACGAGCAGTACTTC.

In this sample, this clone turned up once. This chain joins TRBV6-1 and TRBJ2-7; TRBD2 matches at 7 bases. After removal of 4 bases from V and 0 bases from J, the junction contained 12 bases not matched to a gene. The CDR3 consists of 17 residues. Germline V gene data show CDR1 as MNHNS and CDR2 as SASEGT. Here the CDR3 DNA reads TGTGCCAGCAGTGTAGAAATCGGGACTACCAGCTCCTACGAGCAGTACTTC. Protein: CASSVEIGTTSSYEQYF.

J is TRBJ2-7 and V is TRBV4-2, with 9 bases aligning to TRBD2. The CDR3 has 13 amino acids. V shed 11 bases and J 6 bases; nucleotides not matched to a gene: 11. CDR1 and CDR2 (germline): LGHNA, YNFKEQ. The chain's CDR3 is CAGSAGGSSEQYF. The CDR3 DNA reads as TGTGCCGGCTCGGCGGGGGGGTCTAGCGAGCAGTACTTC.

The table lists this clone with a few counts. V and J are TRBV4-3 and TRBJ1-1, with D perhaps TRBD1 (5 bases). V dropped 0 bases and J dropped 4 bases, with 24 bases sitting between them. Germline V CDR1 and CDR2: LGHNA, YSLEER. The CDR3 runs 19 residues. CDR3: CASSQDLISIRAVGTEAFF. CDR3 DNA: TGCGCCAGCAGCCAAGATTTGATTTCGATCAGGGCGGTGGGCACTGAAGCTTTCTTT.

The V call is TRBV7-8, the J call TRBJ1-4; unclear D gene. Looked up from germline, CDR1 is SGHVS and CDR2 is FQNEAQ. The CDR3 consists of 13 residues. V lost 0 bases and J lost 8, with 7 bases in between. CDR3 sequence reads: CASSLASGEKLFF. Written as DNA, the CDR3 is TGTGCCAGCAGCTTAGCTTCCGGCGAAAAACTGTTTTTT.

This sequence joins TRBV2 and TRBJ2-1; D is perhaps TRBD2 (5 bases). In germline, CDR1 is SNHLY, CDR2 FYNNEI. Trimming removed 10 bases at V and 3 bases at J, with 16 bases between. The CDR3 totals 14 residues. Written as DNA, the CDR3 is TGTGCCAACTCCAGGCTAGCCCTCTACAATGAGCAGTTCTTC. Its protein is CANSRLALYNEQFF.

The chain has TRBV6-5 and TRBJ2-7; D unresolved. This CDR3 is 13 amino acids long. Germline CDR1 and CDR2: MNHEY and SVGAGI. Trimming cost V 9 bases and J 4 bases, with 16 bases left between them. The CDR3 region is CASAVGLNYEQYF. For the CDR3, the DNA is TGTGCCAGTGCGGTCGGTTTGAATTACGAGCAGTACTTC.

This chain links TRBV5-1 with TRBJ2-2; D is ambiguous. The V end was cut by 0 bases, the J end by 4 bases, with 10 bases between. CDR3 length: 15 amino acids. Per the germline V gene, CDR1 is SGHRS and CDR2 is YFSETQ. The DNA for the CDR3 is TGCGCCAGCAGCTTGGCCAGTCCAGCCACCGGGGAGCTGTTTTTT. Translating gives CASSLASPATGELFF.

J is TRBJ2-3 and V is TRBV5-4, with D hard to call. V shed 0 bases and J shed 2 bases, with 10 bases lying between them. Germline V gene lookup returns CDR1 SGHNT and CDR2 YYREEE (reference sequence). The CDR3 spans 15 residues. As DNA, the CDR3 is TGTGCCAGCAGCTTGGTAGAGGAATCCACAGATACGCAGTATTTT. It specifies CASSLVEESTDTQYF.

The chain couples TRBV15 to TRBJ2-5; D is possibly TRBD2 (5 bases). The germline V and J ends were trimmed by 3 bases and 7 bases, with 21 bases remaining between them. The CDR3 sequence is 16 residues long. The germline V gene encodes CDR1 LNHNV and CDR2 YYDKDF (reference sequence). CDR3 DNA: TGTGCCACCAGCAGTAGGACTCAATCGGTGTGGGGGACCCAGTACTTC. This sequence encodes CATSSRTQSVWGTQYF.

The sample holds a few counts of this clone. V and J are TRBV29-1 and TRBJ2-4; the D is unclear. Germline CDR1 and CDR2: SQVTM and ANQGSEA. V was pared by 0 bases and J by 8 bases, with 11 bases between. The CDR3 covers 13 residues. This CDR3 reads CSVEESLGDIQYF. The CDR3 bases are TGCAGCGTTGAAGAATCGCTCGGTGACATTCAGTACTTC. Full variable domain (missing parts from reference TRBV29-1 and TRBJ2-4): SAVISQKPSRDICQRGTSLTIQCQVDSQVTMMFWYRQQPGQSLTLIATANQGSEATYESGFVIDKFPISRPNLTFSTLTVSNMSPEDSSIYLCSVEESLGDIQYFGAGTRLSVL.

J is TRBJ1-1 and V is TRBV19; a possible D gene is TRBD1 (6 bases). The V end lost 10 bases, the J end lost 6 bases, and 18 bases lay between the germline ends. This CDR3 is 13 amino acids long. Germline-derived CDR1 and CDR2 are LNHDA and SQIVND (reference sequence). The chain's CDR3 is CATSLGGVAEAFF. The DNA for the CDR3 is TGTGCCACTTCCCTGGGGGGCGTCGCTGAAGCTTTCTTT.

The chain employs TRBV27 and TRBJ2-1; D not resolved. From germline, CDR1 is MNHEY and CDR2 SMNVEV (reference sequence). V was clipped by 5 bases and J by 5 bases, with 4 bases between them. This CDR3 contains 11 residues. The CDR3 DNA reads TGTGCCAGCAGTGCAAACAATGAGCAGTTCTTC. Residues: CASSANNEQFF.

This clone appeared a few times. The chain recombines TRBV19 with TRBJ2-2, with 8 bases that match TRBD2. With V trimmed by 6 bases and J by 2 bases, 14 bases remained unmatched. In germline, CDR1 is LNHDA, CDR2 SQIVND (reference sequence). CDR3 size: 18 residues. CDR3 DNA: TGTGCCAGTAGGCCCGCCGGATTAGCGGGATACAACACCGGGGAGCTGTTTTTT. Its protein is CASRPAGLAGYNTGELFF.

The CDR3 DNA reads TGCAGCGTTGAAGAACAGGAGACTAGCGGGGGGAACACCGGGGAGCTGTTTTTT. As protein: CSVEEQETSGGNTGELFF. The chain recombines TRBV29-1 with TRBJ2-2; 12 bases are shared with TRBD2. Losses at the gene ends were 0 bases for V and 1 base for J; bases not matched to a gene: 6. This CDR3 contains 18 residues. CDR1 and CDR2 from the germline V gene are SQVTM and ANQGSEA.

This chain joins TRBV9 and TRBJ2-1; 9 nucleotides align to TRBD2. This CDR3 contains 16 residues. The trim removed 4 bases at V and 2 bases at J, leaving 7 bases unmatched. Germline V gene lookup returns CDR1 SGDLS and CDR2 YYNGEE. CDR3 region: CASSLIAGDAYNEQFF. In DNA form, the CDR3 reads TGTGCCAGCAGCCTCATAGCGGGGGACGCCTACAATGAGCAGTTCTTC.

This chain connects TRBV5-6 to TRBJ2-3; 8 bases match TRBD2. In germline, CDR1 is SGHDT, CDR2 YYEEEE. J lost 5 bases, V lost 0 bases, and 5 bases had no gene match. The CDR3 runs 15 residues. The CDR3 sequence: CASSLVAGSEDTQYF. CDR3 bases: TGTGCCAGCAGCTTGGTAGCGGGATCCGAAGATACGCAGTATTTT.

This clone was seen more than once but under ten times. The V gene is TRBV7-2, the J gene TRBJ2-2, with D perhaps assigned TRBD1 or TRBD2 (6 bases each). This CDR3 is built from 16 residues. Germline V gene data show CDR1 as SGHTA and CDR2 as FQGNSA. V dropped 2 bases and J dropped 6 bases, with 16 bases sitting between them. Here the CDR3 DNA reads TGTGCCAGCAGCTTACACCAGGGGACTTATCCCGGGGAGCTGTTTTTT. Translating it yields CASSLHQGTYPGELFF.

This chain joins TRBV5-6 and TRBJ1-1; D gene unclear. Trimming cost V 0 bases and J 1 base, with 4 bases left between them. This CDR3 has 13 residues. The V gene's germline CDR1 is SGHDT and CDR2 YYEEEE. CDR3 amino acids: CASSLVRNTEAFF. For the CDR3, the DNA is TGTGCCAGCAGCTTGGTCAGGAACACTGAAGCTTTCTTT.

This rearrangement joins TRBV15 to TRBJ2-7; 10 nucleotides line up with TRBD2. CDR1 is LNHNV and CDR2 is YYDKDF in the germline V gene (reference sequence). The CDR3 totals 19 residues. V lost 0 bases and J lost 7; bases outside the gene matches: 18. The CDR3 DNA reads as TGTGCCACCAGCAGAGATATGGGGTCTAGCGGGAGTCCTGTGGGGGAGCAGTACTTC. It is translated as CATSRDMGSSGSPVGEQYF. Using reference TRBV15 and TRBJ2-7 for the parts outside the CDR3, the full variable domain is DAMVIQNPRYQVTQFGKPVTLSCSQTLNHNVMYWYQQKSSQAPKLLFHYYDKDFNNEADTPDNFQSRRPNTSFCFLDIRSPGLGDTAMYLCATSRDMGSSGSPVGEQYFGPGTRLTVT.

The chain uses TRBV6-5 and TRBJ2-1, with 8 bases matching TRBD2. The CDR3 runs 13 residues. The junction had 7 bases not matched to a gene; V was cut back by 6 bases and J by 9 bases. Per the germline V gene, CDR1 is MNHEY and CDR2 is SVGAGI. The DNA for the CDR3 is TGTGCCAGCAGGGGCGGGAGGCGCGGTGAGCAGTTCTTC. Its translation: CASRGGRRGEQFF.

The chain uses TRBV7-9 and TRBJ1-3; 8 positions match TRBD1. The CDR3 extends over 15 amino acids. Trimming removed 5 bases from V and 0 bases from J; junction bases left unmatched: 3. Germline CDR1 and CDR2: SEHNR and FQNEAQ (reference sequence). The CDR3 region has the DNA TGTGCCAGCAGCCGGGACAGGTACTCTGGAAACACCATATATTTT. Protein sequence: CASSRDRYSGNTIYF. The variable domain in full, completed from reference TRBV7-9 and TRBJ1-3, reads DTGVSQNPRHKITKRGQNVTFRCDPISEHNRLYWYRQTLGQGPEFLTYFQNEAQLEKSRLLSDRFSAERPKGSFSTLEIQRTEQGDSAMYLCASSRDRYSGNTIYFGEGSWLTVV.

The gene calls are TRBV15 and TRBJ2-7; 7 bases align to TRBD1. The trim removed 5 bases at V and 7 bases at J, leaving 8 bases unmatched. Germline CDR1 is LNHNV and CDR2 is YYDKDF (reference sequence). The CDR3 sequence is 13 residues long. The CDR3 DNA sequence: TGTGCCACCAGCGGCGACAGGGTGGGGGAGCAGTACTTC. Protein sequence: CATSGDRVGEQYF.

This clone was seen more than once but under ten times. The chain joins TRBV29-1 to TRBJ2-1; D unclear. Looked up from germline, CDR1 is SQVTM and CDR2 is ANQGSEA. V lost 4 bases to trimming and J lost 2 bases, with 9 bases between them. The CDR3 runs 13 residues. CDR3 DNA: TGCAGCGTTGTGACCGACCCCTACAATGAGCAGTTCTTC. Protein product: CSVVTDPYNEQFF.

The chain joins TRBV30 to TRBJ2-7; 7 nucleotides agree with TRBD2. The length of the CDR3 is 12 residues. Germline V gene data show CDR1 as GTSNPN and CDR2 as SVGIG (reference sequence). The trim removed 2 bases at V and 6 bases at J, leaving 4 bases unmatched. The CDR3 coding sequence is TGTGCCTGGAGTACTGGGGGGGTCGAGCAGTACTTC. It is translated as CAWSTGGVEQYF.

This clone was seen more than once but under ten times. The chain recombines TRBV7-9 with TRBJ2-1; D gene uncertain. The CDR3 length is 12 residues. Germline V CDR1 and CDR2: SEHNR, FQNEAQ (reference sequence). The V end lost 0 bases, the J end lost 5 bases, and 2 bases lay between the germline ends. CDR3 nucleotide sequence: TGTGCCAGCAGCTTAGCCGACAATGAGCAGTTCTTC. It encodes CASSLADNEQFF. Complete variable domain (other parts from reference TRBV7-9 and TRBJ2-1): DTGVSQNPRHKITKRGQNVTFRCDPISEHNRLYWYRQTLGQGPEFLTYFQNEAQLEKSRLLSDRFSAERPKGSFSTLEIQRTEQGDSAMYLCASSLADNEQFFGPGTRLTVL.

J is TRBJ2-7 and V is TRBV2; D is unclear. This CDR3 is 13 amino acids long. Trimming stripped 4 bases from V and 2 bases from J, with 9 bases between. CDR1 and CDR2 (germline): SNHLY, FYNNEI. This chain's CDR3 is CASSAPNPYEQYF. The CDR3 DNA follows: TGTGCCAGCAGTGCCCCAAATCCCTACGAGCAGTACTTC. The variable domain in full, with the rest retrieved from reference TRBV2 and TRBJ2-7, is EPEVTQTPSHQVTQMGQEVILRCVPISNHLYFYWYRQILGQKVEFLVSFYNNEISEKSEIFDDQFSVERPDGSNFTLKIRSTKLEDSAMYFCASSAPNPYEQYFGPGTRLTVT.

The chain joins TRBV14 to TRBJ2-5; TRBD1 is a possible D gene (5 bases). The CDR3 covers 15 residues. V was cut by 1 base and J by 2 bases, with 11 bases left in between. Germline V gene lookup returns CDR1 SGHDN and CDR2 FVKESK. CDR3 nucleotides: TGTGCCAGCAGCCAAGGGGTCCAGGGTCAAGAGACCCAGTACTTC. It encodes CASSQGVQGQETQYF.

CDR3 nucleotides: TGTGCCAGTAGTTTGCCGGGCTTCTTGGGTACGCAGTATTTT. Amino acids: CASSLPGFLGTQYF. The chain uses TRBV19 and TRBJ2-3; D uncertain. V dropped 5 bases and J dropped 8 bases, with 17 bases sitting between them. The CDR3 runs 14 residues. Per germline, CDR1 LNHDA and CDR2 SQIVND (reference sequence).